The clone carrying this T cell receptor (beta chain) was observed a handful of times. The record originates from a study of blood T cell repertoires in COVID-19. Background on the study: Whether acute or convalescent, the COVID-19 samples came from the United States, Italy and Spain. PBMCs, B-cell-depleted T cells, or T cells provided the cDNA or gDNA that made up the material.

In the authors' methods: Estimated nucleated cell counts came from reference gene primer amplification. Data came from immunoSEQ multiplex PCR; TCRdb stores just in-frame clones and leaves some out. From that table come the V and J calls and clone size; the DNA was used to work out D and trimming. The data contain some 390,000 clones, approximately 89% of them seen just once; the ten biggest clones take up about 1.4%. Followed over time, Seattle patients had been enrolled while infection was active. The germline gives CDR1 SGHDT, CDR2 YYEEEE. The CDR3 contains 13 residues. The V gene lost 4 bases and the J gene lost 4 bases, with 11 bases spanning the gap.

The V call is TRBV5-6, the J call TRBJ1-1; a possible D gene is TRBD1 (6 bases). The TCR comes from a woman in her thirties or forties with COVID-19, enrolled during active disease. Sequences were obtained from peripheral blood. CDR3 in amino acids: CASSPVGGTEAFF. The CDR3 DNA reads as TGTGCCAGCAGCCCGGTAGGGGGCACTGAAGCTTTCTTT.